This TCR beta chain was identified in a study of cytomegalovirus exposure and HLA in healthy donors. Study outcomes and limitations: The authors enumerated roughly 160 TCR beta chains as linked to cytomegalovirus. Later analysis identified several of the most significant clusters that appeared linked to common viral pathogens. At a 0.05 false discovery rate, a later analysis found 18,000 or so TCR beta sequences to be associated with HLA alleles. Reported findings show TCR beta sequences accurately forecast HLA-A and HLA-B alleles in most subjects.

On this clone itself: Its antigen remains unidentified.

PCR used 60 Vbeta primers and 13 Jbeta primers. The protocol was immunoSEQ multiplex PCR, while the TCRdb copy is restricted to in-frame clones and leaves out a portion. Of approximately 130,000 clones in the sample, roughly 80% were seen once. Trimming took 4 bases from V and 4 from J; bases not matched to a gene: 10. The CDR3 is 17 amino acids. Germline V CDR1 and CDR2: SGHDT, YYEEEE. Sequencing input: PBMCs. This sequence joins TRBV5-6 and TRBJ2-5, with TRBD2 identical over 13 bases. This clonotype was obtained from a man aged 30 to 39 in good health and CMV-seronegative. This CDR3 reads CASSAEGTSGTRETQYF. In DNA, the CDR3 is TGTGCCAGCAGCGCGGAGGGGACTAGCGGGACCCGAGAGACCCAGTACTTC.